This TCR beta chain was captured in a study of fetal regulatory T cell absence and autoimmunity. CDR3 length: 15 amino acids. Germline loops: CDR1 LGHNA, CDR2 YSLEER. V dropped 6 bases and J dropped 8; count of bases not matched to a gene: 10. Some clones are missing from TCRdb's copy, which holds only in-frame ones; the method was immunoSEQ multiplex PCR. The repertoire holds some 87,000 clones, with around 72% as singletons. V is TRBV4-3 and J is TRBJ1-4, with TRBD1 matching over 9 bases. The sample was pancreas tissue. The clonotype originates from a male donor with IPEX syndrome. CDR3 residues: CASRPTGTGREKLFF. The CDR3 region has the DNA TGCGCCAGCAGACCCACCGGGACAGGGCGCGAAAAACTGTTTTTT.